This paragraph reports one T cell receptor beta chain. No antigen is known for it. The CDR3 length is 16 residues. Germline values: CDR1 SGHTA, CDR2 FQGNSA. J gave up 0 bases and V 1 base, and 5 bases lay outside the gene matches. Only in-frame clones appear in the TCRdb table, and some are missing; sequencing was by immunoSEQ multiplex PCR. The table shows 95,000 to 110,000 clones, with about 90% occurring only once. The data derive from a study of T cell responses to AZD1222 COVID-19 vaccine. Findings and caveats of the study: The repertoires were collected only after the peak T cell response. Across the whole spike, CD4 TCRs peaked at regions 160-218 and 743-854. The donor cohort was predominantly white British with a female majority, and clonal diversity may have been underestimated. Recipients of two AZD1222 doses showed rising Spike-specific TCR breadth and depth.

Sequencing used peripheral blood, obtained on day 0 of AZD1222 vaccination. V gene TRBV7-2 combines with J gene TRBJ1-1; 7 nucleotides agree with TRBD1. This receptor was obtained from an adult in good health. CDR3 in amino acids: CASSLGQGEMNTEAFF. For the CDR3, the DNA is TGTGCCAGCAGCTTAGGACAGGGAGAGATGAACACTGAAGCTTTCTTT.